This TCR beta chain was captured in a study of early T cells in non-severe SARS-CoV-2 infection. As for the study in general: From unsorted whole blood, bulk RNA was sequenced, and the chains remained unpaired. Study-wide findings and caveats: CD4 and private specificities were missed by VDJdb matching, which favored anti-spike CD8 responses.

This clonotype was seen ten or more times. What it binds is not known. Molecules of cDNA were individually given unique molecular identifiers that were attached to them. TCRdb analysed the 5' RACE reads with MiXCR anew, one entry per CDR3 protein. The sample carries about 60,000 distinct CDR3 sequences, about 12% recorded once. V was clipped by 4 bases and J by 8 bases, with 9 bases between them. Looked up from germline, CDR1 is SGHTA and CDR2 is FQGNSA. The CDR3 totals 12 residues. The sample was whole blood. This sequence originates from an adult who was a healthcare worker with PCR-confirmed SARS-CoV-2 infection or an uninfected control (not recorded which). The chain has TRBV7-2 and TRBJ2-1; D is perhaps TRBD2 (5 bases). CDR3 sequence (DNA): TGTGCCAGCAGCTCTAGCTTGGATGAGCAGTTCTTC. Translation: CASSSSLDEQFF.